This T cell receptor (beta chain) was obtained from a study of CD8 T cells in Susac syndrome. CDR1 LGHDT and CDR2 YNNKEL come from the germline V gene (reference sequence). Trimming shortened V by 0 bases and J by 8 bases, and 7 bases separated the two germline ends. This CDR3 is built from 12 residues. This clonotype is a singleton in its sample. cDNA came from 0.5 to 1 ug RNA primed by random hexamers. TCRdb itself ran the immunoSEQ multiplex PCR reads through MiXCR, one entry per CDR3 protein. The sample yields around 170,000 distinct CDR3 sequences, approximately 94% seen once. Input material: CD4+ T cells from PBMCs. This TCR came from a human donor with Susac syndrome. The J gene is TRBJ1-2, the V gene TRBV3-1; D is ambiguous. This chain's CDR3 is CASSQERVGYTF. The CDR3 nucleotides read TGTGCCAGCAGCCAAGAAAGGGTGGGCTACACCTTC.